The clone carrying this TCR beta chain was counted only a few times. Its antigen is not identified. Relative to the germline gene, one junction end is altered; a read error may explain this. The sample is drawn from a study of T cells in Graves' hyperthyroidism and ophthalmopathy. The V gene's germline CDR1 is MNHNS and CDR2 SASEGT. This CDR3 is 13 amino acids long. RNA transcripts were the template for amplifying TCR beta CDR3 regions. The HTBI primer set was used in a first-round RT-PCR of the TCR CDR3. MiXCR, run by TCRdb on the multiplex PCR reads, gives a single entry per CDR3 protein. The sample yields 500,000 or so distinct CDR3 sequences, roughly 17% seen once. Study-wide results and limits: Using 13 V-J features, a model discriminated ophthalmopathy from stable hyperthyroidism. Blood held most thyroid clonotypes expanded above 0.001 frequency.

A NOSPECS grade of at least 4, a Clinical Activity Score of at least 3 and duration under 3 months were recorded in ophthalmopathy patients. Isolation of PBMCs was performed on about 9.9 ml fresh peripheral blood. Sequenced sample: blood. The chain uses TRBV6-1 and TRBJ1-1; TRBD1 is a possible D gene (6 bases). This receptor was identified in a woman aged 18-30 years with Graves' ophthalmopathy. CDR3 protein: CASSDRGATEASF. The CDR3 DNA sequence: TGTGCCAGCAGTGATAGGGGGGCTACTGAAGCTTCCTTT.